This T cell receptor beta chain was recovered during a study of response to subunit inactivated influenza vaccine. This clonotype was seen a handful of times. TCRdb reprocessed the RT-PCR reads with MiXCR, giving one entry per CDR3 protein. The sample lists a few hundred thousand distinct CDR3 sequences, 11% occurring once. This sample also appeared in a second study, on T cells expressing NK-cell markers. That investigation notes: What made the TCR beta cDNA was 5'RACE template switching with UMIs. Sorted CD3+CD56+NKG2C+, CD3+CD56+NKG2C- and CD3+CD56-NKG2C+ T cells provided the TCR beta repertoires. Dominant NKG2C+ clonotypes in roughly 6 donors made up about 1.0-7.5% of CD8+ T cells.

The specimen comprised PBMCs from blood, sampled on the day of vaccination. This sequence originates from a man aged 50 to 60 who received an inactivated influenza vaccine.

The chain's CDR3 is CSASPRGGENIQYF. CDR3 nucleotides: TGCAGTGCTAGCCCCCGTGGGGGTGAAAACATTCAGTACTTC. The chain is built from TRBV20-1 and TRBJ2-4, with D perhaps TRBD1 or TRBD2 (5 bases each). Trimming pared 3 bases from V and 5 bases from J, leaving 14 bases between. CDR1 and CDR2 from the germline V gene are DFQATT and SNEGSKA (reference sequence). The CDR3 sequence is 14 residues long.